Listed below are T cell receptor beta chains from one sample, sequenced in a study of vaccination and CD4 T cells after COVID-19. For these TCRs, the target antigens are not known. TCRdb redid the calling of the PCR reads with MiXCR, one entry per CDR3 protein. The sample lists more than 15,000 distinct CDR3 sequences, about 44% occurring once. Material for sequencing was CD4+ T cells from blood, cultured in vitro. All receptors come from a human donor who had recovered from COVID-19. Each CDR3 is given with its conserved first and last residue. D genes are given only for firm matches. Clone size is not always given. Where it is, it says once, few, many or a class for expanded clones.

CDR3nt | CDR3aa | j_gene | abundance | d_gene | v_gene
TGTGCCAGCAGGGGATTACAGGGGTACACTGAAGCTTTCTTT | CASRGLQGYTEAFF | TRBJ1-1 | - | TRBD1 | TRBV6-1
TGTGCCAGCAGCGTTGGATCCTTGGCTAGCGGGAGTACTGAGCAGTTCTTC | CASSVGSLASGSTEQFF | TRBJ2-1 | few | TRBD2 | TRBV12-3/TRBV12-4
TGCAGTGCTAGATCAGGGGGAGGGCGAAACAATGAGCAGTTCTTC | CSARSGGGRNNEQFF | TRBJ2-1 | few | - | TRBV20-1
TGTGCCAGCAGCCAAATTTCAACGGGTGGCTACACCTTC | CASSQISTGGYTF | TRBJ1-2 | - | - | TRBV16
TGTGCCAGCAGCTTAGTTGTCGGGAGTTTCGGGGAGCTGTTTTTT | CASSLVVGSFGELFF | TRBJ2-2 | - | - | TRBV11-3
TGTGCCAGCAGCTCGCCGGGGCTAGCGGGAGCGGGAGAGACCCAGTACTTC | CASSSPGLAGAGETQYF | TRBJ2-5 | few | TRBD2 | TRBV5-4
TGCAGTGCTGGCGGGACAGCACCAAATCAGCCCCAGCATTTT | CSAGGTAPNQPQHF | TRBJ1-5 | - | TRBD1 | TRBV20-1
TGTGCCAGCAGTTACGGCAAGCGCTATGGCTACACCTTC | CASSYGKRYGYTF | TRBJ1-2 | few | - | TRBV6-5
TGCAGTGCTACACGGGGGGGCTCCTATAATTCACCCCTCCACTTT | CSATRGGSYNSPLHF | TRBJ1-6 | - | - | TRBV20-1
TGTGCCAGAAGCCGTTCCCTCGGGACATTTTACAATGAGCAGTTCTTC | CARSRSLGTFYNEQFF | TRBJ2-1 | - | - | TRBV5-3
TGTGCCACCAGCAGAGTCATCCTCACGGACAGGGATCAGCCCCAGCATTTT | CATSRVILTDRDQPQHF | TRBJ1-5 | - | TRBD1 | TRBV15
TGTGCCAGCAGCGCGCGACTAGCGGGAGGGTGGTTTGGCGAGACCCAGTACTTC | CASSARLAGGWFGETQYF | TRBJ2-5 | - | TRBD2 | TRBV7-9
TGTGCCACCAGGGGTCCCTCGCGGGAGTCCTACAATGAGCAGTTCTTC | CATRGPSRESYNEQFF | TRBJ2-1 | medium-sized | TRBD2 | TRBV24-1
TGTGCCAGCAGTGAAGAGACAGGGGAGACTGAAGCTTTCTTT | CASSEETGETEAFF | TRBJ1-1 | - | TRBD1 | TRBV2
TGTGCCAGCAGCCAACAACAGGGGGCGGCTCAGCCCCAGCATTTT | CASSQQQGAAQPQHF | TRBJ1-5 | - | TRBD1 | TRBV7-2
TGTGCCAGCAGCAGTTCTCCGGGACAGTGTTACTATGGCTACACCTTC | CASSSSPGQCYYGYTF | TRBJ1-2 | few | - | TRBV21-1
TGTGCCTGGAGCCTACAGAGGGGCCGTGGCTACACCTTC | CAWSLQRGRGYTF | TRBJ1-2 | - | - | TRBV30
TGTGCCAGCAGTTCCGGGACAGATTATGCAACTAATGAAAAACTGTTTTTT | CASSSGTDYATNEKLFF | TRBJ1-4 | - | TRBD1 | TRBV12-3/TRBV12-4
TGTGCCACCCGCGGGTCCAACTATGGCTACACCTTC | CATRGSNYGYTF | TRBJ1-2 | - | - | TRBV28
TGTGCCAGCAGCTTAGGGCACGGGACTAGCGGGAGTGTTGGGGAGCTGTTTTTT | CASSLGHGTSGSVGELFF | TRBJ2-2 | - | TRBD2 | TRBV7-2
TGTGCCAGCAGCGAACAGGAGACCCAGTACTTC | CASSEQETQYF | TRBJ2-5 | few | - | TRBV7-2
TGCAGTGCTGGACCCGGGGATACGCAGTATTTT | CSAGPGDTQYF | TRBJ2-3 | - | - | TRBV20-1
TGTGCCAGCAGCTTAGAGGCAGAGTACGAGCAGTACTTC | CASSLEAEYEQYF | TRBJ2-7 | - | - | TRBV11-2
TGCAGTGCGGGGACTAGCGGGGTTAGCACAGATACGCAGTATTTT | CSAGTSGVSTDTQYF | TRBJ2-3 | - | TRBD2 | TRBV20-1
TGTGCCAGCAGCCAAACTAGCGGGAGCTACGAGCAGTACTTC | CASSQTSGSYEQYF | TRBJ2-7 | - | TRBD2 | TRBV7-8
TGTGCCAGCTTCCCCCCCCCTAGGAGCGGTGAGACCCAGTACTTC | CASFPPPRSGETQYF | TRBJ2-5 | few | - | TRBV6-1
TGTGCCAGTAGTATAGCGGGGGGCCCCCTCGAAGAAGAGACCCAGTACTTC | CASSIAGGPLEEETQYF | TRBJ2-5 | - | - | TRBV19
TGCAGTGCTAGAGGATCAGGGGTATATGGCTACACCTTC | CSARGSGVYGYTF | TRBJ1-2 | - | - | TRBV20-1
TGTGCCAGCAGCTTAGGGACAGGAACCCCGGAGACCCAGTACTTC | CASSLGTGTPETQYF | TRBJ2-5 | - | TRBD1 | TRBV11-2
TGTGCCAGCAGTGACTTGCTAGCGTGGAATGAGCAGTTCTTC | CASSDLLAWNEQFF | TRBJ2-1 | - | - | TRBV2
TGCAGTGCTCCACAGGGATTTAGCAATCAGCCCCAGCATTTT | CSAPQGFSNQPQHF | TRBJ1-5 | few | - | TRBV20-1
TGTGCCATCAGCGAGACCGAAAAACAGGGGTACACTGAAGCTTTCTTT | CAISETEKQGYTEAFF | TRBJ1-1 | once | TRBD1 | TRBV10-3
TGTGCCACCAGCAGAGAGGGCGGCTACGAGCAGTACTTC | CATSREGGYEQYF | TRBJ2-7 | once | - | TRBV15
TGTGCCAGCAGCCAGGACCCAAAGGGAAACACCATATATTTT | CASSQDPKGNTIYF | TRBJ1-3 | - | - | TRBV11-2